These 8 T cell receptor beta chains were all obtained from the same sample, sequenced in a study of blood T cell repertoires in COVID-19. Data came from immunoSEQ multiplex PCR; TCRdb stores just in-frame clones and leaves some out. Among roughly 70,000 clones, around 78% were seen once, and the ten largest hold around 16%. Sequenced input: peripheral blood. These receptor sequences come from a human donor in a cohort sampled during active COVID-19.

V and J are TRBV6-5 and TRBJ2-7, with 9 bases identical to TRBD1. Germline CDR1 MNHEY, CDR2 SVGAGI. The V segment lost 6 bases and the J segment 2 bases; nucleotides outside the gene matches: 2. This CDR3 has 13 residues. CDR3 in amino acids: CASRGTGTYEQYF. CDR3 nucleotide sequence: TGTGCCAGCAGGGGGACAGGGACCTACGAGCAGTACTTC.

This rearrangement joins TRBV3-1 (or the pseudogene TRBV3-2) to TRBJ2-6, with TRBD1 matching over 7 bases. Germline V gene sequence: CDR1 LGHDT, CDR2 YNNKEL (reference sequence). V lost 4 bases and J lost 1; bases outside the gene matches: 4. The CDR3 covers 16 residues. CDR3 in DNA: TGTGCCAGCAGCCGGGGACAGATATCTGGGGCCAACGTCCTGACTTTC. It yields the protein CASSRGQISGANVLTF.

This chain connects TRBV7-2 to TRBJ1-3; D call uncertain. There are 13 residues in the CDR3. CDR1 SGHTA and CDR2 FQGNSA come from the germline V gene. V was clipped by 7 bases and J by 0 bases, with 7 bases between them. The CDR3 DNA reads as TGTGCCAGCACCTCACTCTCTGGAAACACCATATATTTT. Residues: CASTSLSGNTIYF.

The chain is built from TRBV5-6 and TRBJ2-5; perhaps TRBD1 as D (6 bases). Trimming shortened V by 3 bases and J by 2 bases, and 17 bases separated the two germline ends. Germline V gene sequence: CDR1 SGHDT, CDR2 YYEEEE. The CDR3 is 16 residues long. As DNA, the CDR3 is TGTGCCAGCAGCTCGGGACAACTGGGTACTCAAGAGACCCAGTACTTC. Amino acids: CASSSGQLGTQETQYF.

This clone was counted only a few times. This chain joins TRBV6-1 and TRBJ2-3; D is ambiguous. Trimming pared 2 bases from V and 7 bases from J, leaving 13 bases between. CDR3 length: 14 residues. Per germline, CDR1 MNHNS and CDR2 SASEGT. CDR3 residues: CASSEMNADYTQYF. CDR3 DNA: TGTGCCAGCAGTGAAATGAACGCCGACTATACGCAGTATTTT.

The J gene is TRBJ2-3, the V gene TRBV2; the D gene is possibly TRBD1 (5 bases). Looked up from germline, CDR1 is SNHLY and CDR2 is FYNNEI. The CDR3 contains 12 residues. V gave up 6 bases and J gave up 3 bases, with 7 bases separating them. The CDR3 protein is CASRRTTDTQYF. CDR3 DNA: TGTGCCAGCAGGCGGACAACAGATACGCAGTATTTT.

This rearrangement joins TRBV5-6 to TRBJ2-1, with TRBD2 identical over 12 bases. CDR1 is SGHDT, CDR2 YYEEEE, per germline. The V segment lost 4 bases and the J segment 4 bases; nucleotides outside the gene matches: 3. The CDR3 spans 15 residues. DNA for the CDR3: TGTGCCAGCAGCCGGGGACTAGCGGGTTACAATGAGCAGTTCTTC. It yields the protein CASSRGLAGYNEQFF. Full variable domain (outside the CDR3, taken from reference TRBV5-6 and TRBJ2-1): DAGVTQSPTHLIKTRGQQVTLRCSPKSGHDTVSWYQQALGQGPQFIFQYYEEEERQRGNFPDRFSGHQFPNYSSELNVNALLLGDSALYLCASSRGLAGYNEQFFGPGTRLTVL.

CDR3 amino acids: CASSLAAPGGANGYTF. The CDR3 DNA reads as TGTGCCAGCAGTTTGGCGGCCCCAGGGGGCGCGAATGGCTACACCTTC. The chain links TRBV27 to TRBJ1-2, with 8 positions matching TRBD1. The V and J ends lost 3 bases and 6 bases, in that order; junction bases with no gene match: 12. CDR3 length: 16 residues. CDR1 and CDR2 (germline): MNHEY, SMNVEV (reference sequence).